This passage covers 28 T cell receptor beta chains from one sample sequenced in a study of identical twins. MiXCR, applied by TCRdb to the 5' RACE reads, yields one record per CDR3 protein. This sample has 1,800,000 or so distinct CDR3 sequences; under 35% occur once, and the top ten carry approximately 0.25%. The source material was cord blood. The receptors shown here come from a newborn girl in good health.

This clonotype showed up just a few times. The chain joins TRBV2 to TRBJ2-1, with TRBD1 as a possible D gene (5 bases). Looked up from germline, CDR1 is SNHLY and CDR2 is FYNNEI. The CDR3 runs 15 residues. Trimming cost V 1 base and J 2 bases, with 9 bases left between them. For the CDR3, the DNA is TGTGCCAGCAGTGAAGGGTTAGGGGCCTACAATGAGCAGTTCTTC. Encoded protein: CASSEGLGAYNEQFF.

In nucleotides, the CDR3 is TGTGCCTGGAGTCGGGGAGATACGCAGTATTTT. It codes for CAWSRGDTQYF. This rearrangement joins TRBV30 to TRBJ2-3; a weak D match, TRBD2 (5 bases). V was pared by 2 bases and J by 5 bases, with 5 bases between. Germline CDR1 GTSNPN, CDR2 SVGIG (reference sequence). The CDR3 loop spans 11 amino acids.

Details on this clonotype: A read error may account for a junction end that differs from germline. This chain connects TRBV12-3 or TRBV12-4 to TRBJ2-4, with a possible D match to TRBD1 (6 bases). The CDR3 spans 14 residues. CDR3 loop: CGSSLQGAKNIQYF. Written as DNA, the CDR3 is TGTGGCAGCAGTTTACAGGGAGCCAAAAACATTCAGTACTTC.

Concerning this clonotype itself: Its ends do not fully match the called genes, so a read error is possible. V and J are TRBV12-3 or TRBV12-4 and TRBJ2-3; possible D gene TRBD2, 6 bases. The CDR3 contains 15 residues. CDR3 in DNA: TGCGCCAGCACCACTCGACTAGATTCAGTGGATACGCAGTATTTT. Amino acid sequence: CASTTRLDSVDTQYF.

The V gene is TRBV24-1, the J gene TRBJ1-2; 8 positions agree with TRBD1. This CDR3 region has 14 residues. The trim removed 5 bases at V and 8 bases at J, leaving 9 bases unmatched. The germline CDR1 and CDR2 sequences are KGHDR and SFDVKD. CDR3 region: CATSATDRANGYTF. The CDR3 bases are TGTGCCACCAGTGCCACGGACAGGGCTAACGGCTACACCTTC.

This clonotype was detected only a few times. The chain uses TRBV20-1 and TRBJ1-5, with 7 bases that match TRBD1. Germline V gives CDR1 DFQATT, CDR2 SNEGSKA (reference sequence). CDR3 size: 15 residues. V dropped 1 base and J dropped 3; count of bases not matched to a gene: 6. CDR3 amino acids: CSARATGALNQPQHF. The CDR3 DNA follows: TGCAGTGCTAGAGCAACAGGGGCGCTCAATCAGCCCCAGCATTTT.

This clonotype was seen a few times. The rearrangement links TRBV4-2 to TRBJ1-2, with 11 bases fitting TRBD1. The CDR3 runs to 15 residues. Germline CDR1 LGHNA, CDR2 YNFKEQ. V was clipped by 3 bases and J by 3 bases; unmatched bases: 3. The chain's CDR3 is CASSHWDRGDYGYTF. The CDR3 bases are TGTGCCAGCAGCCATTGGGACAGGGGGGACTATGGCTACACCTTC.

This clonotype was recorded many times. This rearrangement joins TRBV11-2 to TRBJ2-3; D gene uncertain. The end of the DNA aligns better with TRBJ2-5, so the J call may be wrong. Germline V CDR1 and CDR2: SGHAT, FQNNGV. The CDR3 consists of 12 residues. This CDR3 reads CASSLDSGTQYF. The CDR3 nucleotides read TGTGCCAGCAGCTTAGATTCCGGGACCCAGTACTTC.

CDR3 protein: CSAIGHAYNEQFF. The CDR3, as DNA: TGCAGTGCCATAGGGCACGCCTACAATGAGCAGTTCTTC. This chain links TRBV20-1 with TRBJ2-1; D remains unclear. The CDR3 is made up of 13 amino acids. Germline CDR1 and CDR2: DFQATT and SNEGSKA (reference sequence). The V end was cut by 6 bases, the J end by 2 bases, with 11 bases between.

This clonotype was seen more than once but under ten times. This chain links TRBV6-1 with TRBJ2-7; 10 bases agree with TRBD2. Germline values: CDR1 MNHNS, CDR2 SASEGT. This CDR3 comprises 15 residues. V was pared by 2 bases and J by 4 bases, with 5 bases of the junction left unmatched. The CDR3 loop reads CASSELGTSAYEQYF. CDR3 in DNA: TGTGCCAGCAGTGAACTCGGGACTAGCGCTTACGAGCAGTACTTC.

The chain is built from TRBV7-2 and TRBJ1-2; D gene uncertain. The CDR3 totals 15 residues. The germline V gene has CDR1 SGHTA and CDR2 FQGNSA. The V end was cut by 2 bases, the J end by 6 bases, with 16 bases between. CDR3 nucleotide sequence: TGTGCCAGCAGCTTAACCTCGGACGTCTGGGATGGCTACACCTTC. Translating it yields CASSLTSDVWDGYTF.

There are a few counts of this clonotype. The chain uses TRBV13 and TRBJ2-4; D is unclear. The CDR3 runs to 11 residues. Germline V CDR1 and CDR2: PRHDT, FYEKMQ (reference sequence). V dropped 8 bases and J dropped 5 bases, with 7 bases sitting between them. The chain's CDR3 is CASGQQNIQYF. The CDR3, as DNA: TGTGCCAGCGGTCAGCAAAACATTCAGTACTTC.

The chain is built from TRBV6-6 and TRBJ1-1, with D unclear. Trimming removed 2 bases at V and 4 bases at J, with 2 bases between. Looked up from germline, CDR1 is MNHNY and CDR2 is SVGAGI (reference sequence). The CDR3 loop spans 11 amino acids. The CDR3 DNA sequence: TGTGCCAGCAGTTACGTCACTGAAGCTTTCTTT. It encodes CASSYVTEAFF.

This clonotype has a handful of counts. The V and J genes are TRBV5-1 and TRBJ2-3, with a possible D match to TRBD1 (6 bases). The CDR3 loop spans 14 amino acids. CDR1 is SGHRS, CDR2 YFSETQ, per germline. The germline V and J ends were trimmed by 1 base and 4 bases, with 10 bases remaining between them. CDR3 sequence reads: CASSLPGAADTQYF. The CDR3 nucleotides read TGCGCCAGCAGCTTGCCAGGGGCCGCAGATACGCAGTATTTT. Together with reference TRBV5-1 and TRBJ2-3, the CDR3 gives the full variable domain: KAGVTQTPRYLIKTRGQQVTLSCSPISGHRSVSWYQQTPGQGLQFLFEYFSETQRNKGNFPGRFSGRQFSNSRSEMNVSTLELGDSALYLCASSLPGAADTQYFGPGTRLTVL.

This clonotype was detected a few times. The genes are TRBV20-1 and TRBJ2-3; D perhaps matches TRBD2 (6 bases). Germline loops: CDR1 DFQATT, CDR2 SNEGSKA (reference sequence). Trimming shortened V by 4 bases and J by 4 bases, and 18 bases separated the two germline ends. The CDR3 extends over 15 amino acids. The CDR3 DNA follows: TGCAGTGCTAAGCGACTAGACGGTGGCGCAGATACGCAGTATTTT. This translates into CSAKRLDGGADTQYF.

Here the CDR3 DNA reads TGCAGTATTCAATTTCCGGGGGCCGGGGAGCTGTTTTTT. This encodes CSIQFPGAGELFF. The chain has TRBV20-1 and TRBJ2-2, with D tentatively TRBD2 (6 bases). V lost 8 bases and J lost 6, with 16 bases in between. The CDR3 is 13 residues long. Germline assignment: CDR1 DFQATT and CDR2 SNEGSKA (reference sequence).

The chain couples TRBV4-2 to TRBJ2-1, with D unclear. Germline V gives CDR1 LGHNA, CDR2 YNFKEQ. V gave up 3 bases and J gave up 7 bases, with 10 bases separating them. The CDR3 contains 13 residues. In DNA, the CDR3 is TGTGCCAGCAGCCAGGAACTCGGTAATGAGCAGTTCTTC. Its translation is CASSQELGNEQFF.

In this sample, this clonotype turned up a few times. The chain combines TRBV21-1 with TRBJ2-1; the listed D gene, TRBD1, was not tested against the DNA. TRBV21-1 is a known pseudogene. CDR3 length equals 11 residues. This CDR3 is CASSQTGWQFF. DNA of the CDR3: TGTGCCAGCAGCCAGACAGGGTGGCAGTTCTTC.

This chain links TRBV21-1 with TRBJ1-6; the table's TRBD1 call for D was not verified on the DNA. TRBV21-1 is marked as a pseudogene. This CDR3 contains 17 residues. CDR3 in amino acids: CASSKTGQGLRDSPLHF. DNA for the CDR3: TGTGCCAGCAGCAAAACCGGACAGGGCCTGAGGGATTCACCCCTCCACTTT.

The chain couples TRBV3-1 to TRBJ1-2, with D unresolved. The CDR3 consists of 16 residues. Per the germline V gene, CDR1 is LGHDT and CDR2 is YNNKEL (reference sequence). The V gene lost 2 bases and the J gene lost 0 bases, with 13 bases spanning the gap. Here the CDR3 reads CASSQRQMTANYGYTF. The CDR3 coding sequence is TGTGCCAGCAGCCAAAGGCAGATGACCGCTAACTATGGCTACACCTTC.

The CDR3 reads CASIPGQNSGNTIYF. The CDR3 DNA follows: TGTGCCAGCATTCCGGGACAGAACTCTGGAAACACCATATATTTT. The chain combines TRBV6-1 with TRBJ1-3; TRBD1 matches at 7 bases. V was pared by 7 bases and J by 0 bases, with 6 bases of the junction left unmatched. The CDR3 is 15 amino acids. Per germline, CDR1 MNHNS and CDR2 SASEGT.

This chain connects TRBV27 to TRBJ2-7; 10 bases fit TRBD1. Germline CDR1 is MNHEY and CDR2 is SMNVEV (reference sequence). The V and J ends lost 6 bases and 3 bases, in that order; junction bases with no gene match: 8. This CDR3 is built from 15 residues. The CDR3 loop reads CASRIRGQGLYEQYF. The CDR3 DNA follows: TGTGCCAGCAGAATCCGGGGACAGGGGCTCTACGAGCAGTACTTC.

V gene TRBV6-1 combines with J gene TRBJ2-6; TRBD1 matches at 8 bases. The junction had 6 bases not matched to a gene; V was cut back by 5 bases and J by 0 bases. Germline loops: CDR1 MNHNS, CDR2 SASEGT. CDR3 length: 17 residues. DNA of the CDR3: TGTGCCAGCAGTAAGACAGGGGTTCGCTCTGGGGCCAACGTCCTGACTTTC. It translates to CASSKTGVRSGANVLTF.

This clonotype was found a few times. The chain has TRBV7-2 and TRBJ2-1, with D possibly TRBD1 on 6 matching bases. The germline V and J ends were trimmed by 0 bases and 0 bases, with 9 bases remaining between them. From germline, CDR1 is SGHTA and CDR2 FQGNSA. The CDR3 contains 16 residues. CDR3 sequence (DNA): TGTGCCAGCAGCTTAGCGGGACAACCCTCCTACAATGAGCAGTTCTTC. Its protein is CASSLAGQPSYNEQFF.

As for this clonotype: The junction does not match germline at one end; this may be a read error. This chain links TRBV5-6 with TRBJ2-5; a weak D match, TRBD1 (5 bases). This CDR3 comprises 12 residues. Germline values: CDR1 SGHDT, CDR2 YYEEEE. The CDR3 sequence is CAGRVNYNEQYF. DNA for the CDR3: TGTGCCGGCAGGGTCAACTACAATGAGCAGTACTTC.

The sample holds a few counts of this clonotype. The rearrangement joins TRBV27 to TRBJ1-2; D is possibly TRBD1 (6 bases). Between the trimmed V and J ends, which lost 4 bases and 2 bases, there was a span of 11 bases. CDR3 length: 14 amino acids. Looked up from germline, CDR1 is MNHEY and CDR2 is SMNVEV (reference sequence). The CDR3 region is CASSYDRINYGYTF. In DNA, the CDR3 is TGTGCCAGCAGTTATGACAGGATCAACTATGGCTACACCTTC.

This clonotype was counted only a few times. The chain combines TRBV20-1 with TRBJ2-7; TRBD2 matches at 13 bases. From germline, CDR1 is DFQATT and CDR2 SNEGSKA (reference sequence). This CDR3 is built from 15 residues. V shed 1 base and J 4 bases; nucleotides not matched to a gene: 4. CDR3 sequence: CSARGTSGRPYEQYF. CDR3 nucleotides: TGCAGTGCTAGAGGGACTAGCGGGAGACCATACGAGCAGTACTTC.

The chain recombines TRBV28 with TRBJ2-1; D remains unclear. Trimming took off 5 bases at V and 0 bases at J, with 8 bases between the two ends. The CDR3 has 14 amino acids. The V gene's germline CDR1 is MDHEN and CDR2 SYDVKM. CDR3 DNA sequence: TGTGCCAGCAGTGCACCACGCTCCTACAATGAGCAGTTCTTC. This codes for CASSAPRSYNEQFF. The full variable domain, with the rest looked up from reference TRBV28 and TRBJ2-1, is DVKVTQSSRYLVKRTGEKVFLECVQDMDHENMFWYRQDPGLGLRLIYFSYDVKMKEKGDIPEGYSVSREKKERFSLILESASTNQTSMYLCASSAPRSYNEQFFGPGTRLTVL.